Listed below are T cell receptor beta chains from one sample, sequenced in a study of OX40 agonist ivuxolimab in advanced cancers. Profiling relied on immunoSEQ multiplex PCR, and the TCRdb table lists in-frame clones only, not all of them. The sample holds about 50,000 clones, 82% seen once. The material sequenced was CD4+ or CD8+ T cells sorted from blood, taken in a trial of the OX40 agonist ivuxolimab. The receptors were gathered from an adult with an advanced solid tumor such as melanoma, head and neck, liver or kidney cancer. The CDR3 runs from the conserved cysteine through the conserved F or W. A D gene is named only where the DNA matches it firmly. Only part of the rows carry a size: once, few, many, or a class if the clone is expanded.

clone size: NA; J gene: TRBJ2-3; V gene: TRBV7-6; D gene: NA; CDR3 DNA: TGTGCCAGCAGCTTAGGCAAGAGTGTGGCAGATACGCAGTATTTT; CDR3 protein: CASSLGKSVADTQYF
clone size: NA; J gene: TRBJ1-4; V gene: TRBV15; D gene: TRBD1; CDR3 DNA: TGTGCCACCAGCAGGGGACAGGGGAATGAAAAACTGTTTTTT; CDR3 protein: CATSRGQGNEKLFF
clone size: few; J gene: TRBJ1-6; V gene: TRBV5-4; D gene: NA; CDR3 DNA: TGTGCCAGCAGCTCCCTTGGGTCACCCCTCCACTTT; CDR3 protein: CASSSLGSPLHF
clone size: NA; J gene: TRBJ1-1; V gene: TRBV7-7; D gene: TRBD1; CDR3 DNA: TGTGCTAGCAGCTTAGCTCTAGGGACAGGGGCGAGGGGAACTGAAGCTTTCTTT; CDR3 protein: CASSLALGTGARGTEAFF
clone size: NA; J gene: TRBJ2-5; V gene: TRBV4-1; D gene: TRBD2; CDR3 DNA: TGCGCCAGCTCAGGAGCGATGAGCGGGGTGGGTCAAGAGACCCAGTACTTC; CDR3 protein: CASSGAMSGVGQETQYF
clone size: NA; J gene: TRBJ1-2; V gene: TRBV18; D gene: NA; CDR3 DNA: TGTGCCAGCTCACCCAATAACTATGGCTACACCTTC; CDR3 protein: CASSPNNYGYTF
clone size: NA; J gene: TRBJ2-2; V gene: TRBV7-6; D gene: NA; CDR3 DNA: TGTGCCAGCAGCTTAGCGCTAGGCCCCGGGGCCGGGGAGCTGTTTTTT; CDR3 protein: CASSLALGPGAGELFF
clone size: NA; J gene: TRBJ2-2; V gene: TRBV7-7; D gene: TRBD2; CDR3 DNA: TGTGCTAGCAGCTTAGCGGGCGCCACCGGGGAGCTGTTTTTT; CDR3 protein: CASSLAGATGELFF
clone size: NA; J gene: TRBJ1-3; V gene: TRBV6-1; D gene: NA; CDR3 DNA: TGTGCCAGCAGTGCGGGGTCCTTCTCTGGAAACACCATATATTTT; CDR3 protein: CASSAGSFSGNTIYF
clone size: NA; J gene: TRBJ2-5; V gene: TRBV14; D gene: NA; CDR3 DNA: TGTGCCAGCAGCCGGAAAGAGCTAGCCCCGTACCAAGAGACCCAGTACTTC; CDR3 protein: CASSRKELAPYQETQYF
clone size: NA; J gene: TRBJ1-1; V gene: TRBV5-6; D gene: NA; CDR3 DNA: TGTGCCAGCAGCCCAAACAGAGCTGAAGCTTTCTTT; CDR3 protein: CASSPNRAEAFF
clone size: NA; J gene: TRBJ2-2; V gene: TRBV11-2; D gene: NA; CDR3 DNA: TGTGCCAGCAGCGTCGACAGTAGAAACACCGGGGAGCTGTTTTTT; CDR3 protein: CASSVDSRNTGELFF
clone size: NA; J gene: TRBJ2-7; V gene: TRBV6-5; D gene: NA; CDR3 DNA: TGTGCCAGCAGCACAGCGGCCTACGAGCAGTACTTC; CDR3 protein: CASSTAAYEQYF
clone size: NA; J gene: TRBJ2-7; V gene: TRBV5-4; D gene: NA; CDR3 DNA: TGTGCCAGCAGCTCACCAGGGACGGGCTACGAGCAGTACTTC; CDR3 protein: CASSSPGTGYEQYF
clone size: few; J gene: TRBJ2-6; V gene: TRBV5-1; D gene: NA; CDR3 DNA: TGCGCCAGCGACAATGGGGGGTCCGGGGCCAACGTCCTGACTTTC; CDR3 protein: CASDNGGSGANVLTF
clone size: NA; J gene: TRBJ2-7; V gene: TRBV19; D gene: NA; CDR3 DNA: TGTGCCAGTAGTATACGCGATGGGGACTACGAGCAGTACTTC; CDR3 protein: CASSIRDGDYEQYF
clone size: NA; J gene: TRBJ1-2; V gene: TRBV6-5; D gene: NA; CDR3 DNA: TGTGCCAGCAGTTATTTGACAGGTGTCTCTTCCTATGGCTACACCTTC; CDR3 protein: CASSYLTGVSSYGYTF
clone size: many; J gene: TRBJ2-7; V gene: TRBV7-8; D gene: TRBD1; CDR3 DNA: TGTGCCAGCAGCAGGGGACAGGGACCCTACGAGCAGTACTTC; CDR3 protein: CASSRGQGPYEQYF
clone size: NA; J gene: TRBJ1-6; V gene: TRBV21-1; D gene: NA; CDR3 DNA: TGTGCCAGCAGCAAGCTCTATAATTCACCCCTCCACTTT; CDR3 protein: CASSKLYNSPLHF
clone size: NA; J gene: TRBJ1-5; V gene: TRBV23-1; D gene: NA; CDR3 DNA: TGCGCCAGACTGGGACGGATAAGCAATCAGCCCCAGCATTTT; CDR3 protein: CARLGRISNQPQHF
clone size: NA; J gene: TRBJ1-4; V gene: TRBV10-2; D gene: NA; CDR3 DNA: TGCGCCAGCAGTGGGGGGTCCGGTGAAAAACTGTTTTTT; CDR3 protein: CASSGGSGEKLFF
clone size: NA; J gene: TRBJ2-2; V gene: TRBV29-1; D gene: NA; CDR3 DNA: TGCAGCGCAGGAGGGTGGGACACCGGGGAGCTGTTTTTT; CDR3 protein: CSAGGWDTGELFF
clone size: once; J gene: TRBJ2-6; V gene: TRBV4-2; D gene: NA; CDR3 DNA: TGTGCCAGCAGCCAAGAACTGTACAGGGCCAACGTCCTGACTTTC; CDR3 protein: CASSQELYRANVLTF
clone size: NA; J gene: TRBJ2-7; V gene: TRBV6-6; D gene: NA; CDR3 DNA: TGTGCCAGCAGTTCGACCGGGTTAACCGGCTACGAGCAGTACTTC; CDR3 protein: CASSSTGLTGYEQYF
clone size: NA; J gene: TRBJ2-7; V gene: TRBV4-2; D gene: TRBD2; CDR3 DNA: TGTGCCAGCAGCCGTTCTAGCGGGATGTATTACGAGCAGTACTTC; CDR3 protein: CASSRSSGMYYEQYF
clone size: NA; J gene: TRBJ1-1; V gene: TRBV6-5; D gene: NA; CDR3 DNA: TGTGCCAGCAGTGTAGGTCGGCAGAACACTGAAGCTTTCTTT; CDR3 protein: CASSVGRQNTEAFF
clone size: NA; J gene: TRBJ1-2; V gene: TRBV29-1; D gene: TRBD1; CDR3 DNA: TGCAGCGCCGGGACAGGGGGCGGCTACACCTTC; CDR3 protein: CSAGTGGGYTF
clone size: NA; J gene: TRBJ2-5; V gene: TRBV29-1; D gene: NA; CDR3 DNA: TGCAGCGTCCCCCCGACAGGAAGGCAAGAGACCCAGTACTTC; CDR3 protein: CSVPPTGRQETQYF
clone size: once; J gene: TRBJ1-2; V gene: TRBV6-6; D gene: NA; CDR3 DNA: TGTGCCAGCACCGAGCGGGGGTGGAGCGGCTACACCTTC; CDR3 protein: CASTERGWSGYTF
clone size: NA; J gene: TRBJ2-5; V gene: TRBV5-4; D gene: NA; CDR3 DNA: TGTGCCAGCAGCTTGGAGGCCTTCGAGACCCAGTACTTC; CDR3 protein: CASSLEAFETQYF
clone size: NA; J gene: TRBJ2-5; V gene: TRBV5-1; D gene: TRBD1; CDR3 DNA: TGCGCCAGCAGCTTGGCCAGTACAGGGGCGGGTCAAGAGACCCAGTACTTC; CDR3 protein: CASSLASTGAGQETQYF
clone size: many; J gene: TRBJ1-2; V gene: TRBV7-2; D gene: TRBD1; CDR3 DNA: TGTGCCAGCACAATTAGGGGACAGTATGGCTACACCTTC; CDR3 protein: CASTIRGQYGYTF